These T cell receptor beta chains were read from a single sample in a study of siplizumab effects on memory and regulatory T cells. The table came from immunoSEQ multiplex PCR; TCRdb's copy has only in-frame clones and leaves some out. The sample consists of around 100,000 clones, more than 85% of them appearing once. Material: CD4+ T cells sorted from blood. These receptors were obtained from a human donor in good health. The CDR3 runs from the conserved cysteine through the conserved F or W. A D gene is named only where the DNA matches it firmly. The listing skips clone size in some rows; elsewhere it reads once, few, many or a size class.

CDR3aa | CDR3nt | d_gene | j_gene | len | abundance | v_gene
CASSLRLGRGVYEQYF | TGTGCCAGCAGCCTGAGATTGGGGCGGGGGGTCTACGAGCAGTACTTC | TRBD2 | TRBJ2-7 | 16 | . | TRBV14
CASSYSSSGRPEQYF | TGTGCCAGCAGTTACTCGTCCAGCGGGAGACCCGAGCAGTACTTC | TRBD2 | TRBJ2-7 | 15 | . | TRBV6-6
CASSGYYEQYF | TGTGCCAGCAGTGGTTACTACGAGCAGTACTTC | . | TRBJ2-7 | 11 | . | TRBV25-1
CASSIFDANTGELFF | TGTGCCAGTAGTATCTTTGACGCGAACACCGGGGAGCTGTTTTTT | . | TRBJ2-2 | 15 | . | TRBV19
CASSLDATYEQYF | TGCGCCAGCAGCTTGGACGCCACCTACGAGCAGTACTTC | . | TRBJ2-7 | 13 | once | TRBV5-1
CASSLGLVRPDTQYF | TGCGCCAGCAGCTTGGGACTAGTAAGGCCAGATACGCAGTATTTT | . | TRBJ2-3 | 15 | . | TRBV5-1
CASSLGQEPYGYTF | TGTGCCAGCAGCTTGGGACAGGAGCCCTATGGCTACACCTTC | . | TRBJ1-2 | 14 | . | TRBV5-4
CAAEGNTGELFF | TGTGCCGCCGAGGGGAACACCGGGGAGCTGTTTTTT | . | TRBJ2-2 | 12 | . | TRBV10-3
CASSPYPKTATNEKLFF | TGTGCCAGCAGCCCTTATCCCAAGACTGCAACTAATGAAAAACTGTTTTTT | . | TRBJ1-4 | 17 | . | TRBV11-2
CASSFYFEQPQHF | TGTGCCAGCAGCTTTTATTTTGAGCAGCCCCAGCATTTT | . | TRBJ1-5 | 13 | once | TRBV7-8
CASSQETGASGNTIYF | TGCGCCAGCAGCCAGGAGACAGGCGCCTCTGGAAACACCATATATTTT | . | TRBJ1-3 | 16 | . | TRBV4-1
CASSESSGSSYEQYF | TGCGCCAGCAGTGAGAGTAGCGGTTCTTCCTACGAGCAGTACTTC | . | TRBJ2-7 | 15 | . | TRBV10-1
CASSLTPLLQGANYGYTF | TGTGCCAGCAGCTTAACCCCCCTGTTACAGGGAGCTAACTATGGCTACACCTTC | . | TRBJ1-2 | 18 | . | TRBV7-3
CASSLGIGNEQFF | TGCGCCAGCAGCCTAGGAATTGGGAATGAGCAGTTCTTC | . | TRBJ2-1 | 13 | . | TRBV5-1
CASRSLAGSSYEQYF | TGTGCCAGCAGGTCACTAGCGGGGAGCTCCTACGAGCAGTACTTC | TRBD2 | TRBJ2-7 | 15 | . | TRBV6-5
CSVGGRTGDSGANVLTF | TGCAGCGTTGGAGGTCGGACAGGGGACTCTGGGGCCAACGTCCTGACTTTC | TRBD1 | TRBJ2-6 | 17 | . | TRBV29-1
CASRGEQFF | TGTGCCAGCCGGGGGGAGCAGTTCTTC | . | TRBJ2-1 | 9 | . | TRBV2
CASRVSLGRAEKLFF | TGTGCCAGCAGGGTCAGTCTAGGTAGGGCTGAAAAACTGTTTTTT | . | TRBJ1-4 | 15 | . | TRBV2
CASTSKRGGGDEKLFF | TGTGCCAGCACCTCGAAAAGGGGAGGAGGGGATGAAAAACTGTTTTTT | . | TRBJ1-4 | 16 | . | TRBV11-2
CASSWVAGTNEKTQYF | TGTGCCAGCAGTTGGGTTGCAGGGACAAACGAAAAGACCCAGTACTTC | . | TRBJ2-5 | 16 | . | TRBV28
CASSADTNEQFF | TGTGCCAGCAGTGCTGACACCAATGAGCAGTTCTTC | . | TRBJ2-1 | 12 | . | TRBV6-5
CASSLATVSTDTQYF | TGTGCCAGCAGCTTAGCGACAGTCAGCACAGATACGCAGTATTTT | . | TRBJ2-3 | 15 | once | TRBV7-9
CAPNRVVSGYTF | TGTGCCCCCAACAGGGTCGTGAGCGGCTACACCTTC | . | TRBJ1-2 | 12 | few | TRBV2
CASSRWTSLSKNIQYF | TGTGCCAGCAGCCGCTGGACTAGTCTCTCCAAAAACATTCAGTACTTC | TRBD2 | TRBJ2-4 | 16 | . | TRBV2
CAAQGDSSRYTF | TGTGCCGCACAGGGCGACAGTTCCCGCTACACCTTC | . | TRBJ1-2 | 12 | . | TRBV19
CASSSRPGGGEQYF | TGTGCCAGCAGCTCCAGGCCCGGGGGAGGCGAGCAGTACTTC | . | TRBJ2-7 | 14 | . | TRBV5-5
CASSYSNRGRQPQHF | TGTGCCAGCAGTTACTCGAACAGGGGACGACAGCCCCAGCATTTT | TRBD1 | TRBJ1-5 | 15 | . | TRBV6-5
CASSFDTLGELFF | TGTGCCAGCAGTTTTGATACACTCGGGGAGCTGTTTTTT | . | TRBJ2-2 | 13 | . | TRBV27
CASSQVLSGEQYF | TGTGCCAGCAGCCAAGTTTTATCGGGCGAGCAGTACTTC | . | TRBJ2-7 | 13 | . | TRBV14
CASSQMRREQYF | TGCGCCAGCAGCCAGATGAGGAGAGAGCAGTACTTC | . | TRBJ2-7 | 12 | . | TRBV4-1
CAWSSGVNSYEQYF | TGTGCCTGGAGTTCGGGAGTCAACTCCTACGAGCAGTACTTC | . | TRBJ2-7 | 14 | . | TRBV30
CASSPGYGTGTYEQYF | TGTGCCAGCAGCCCGGGATACGGGACAGGGACCTACGAGCAGTACTTC | TRBD1 | TRBJ2-7 | 16 | . | TRBV7-9
CASSYEVISPLHF | TGTGCCAGCAGTTATGAAGTTATTTCACCCCTCCACTTT | . | TRBJ1-6 | 13 | . | TRBV27
CASSLYGEGETQYF | TGTGCCAGCAGTTTATACGGGGAGGGGGAGACCCAGTACTTC | TRBD2 | TRBJ2-5 | 14 | once | TRBV28
CASSLGPGGWTEAFF | TGTGCCAGCAGCTTAGGCCCAGGGGGTTGGACTGAAGCTTTCTTT | TRBD1 | TRBJ1-1 | 15 | . | TRBV11-2
CASSISRTVDIQYF | TGTGCCAGTAGTATTTCCAGGACGGTGGACATTCAGTACTTC | . | TRBJ2-4 | 14 | . | TRBV19
CASSFYAINGRAYGEQFF | TGTGCCAGCAGCTTTTATGCTATTAACGGGAGGGCCTACGGTGAGCAGTTCTTC | TRBD2 | TRBJ2-1 | 18 | . | TRBV7-8
CASSGHTGSKQPQHF | TGTGCCAGCAGTGGCCATACAGGGTCGAAGCAGCCCCAGCATTTT | . | TRBJ1-5 | 15 | . | TRBV6-1